Detailed here is one TCR beta chain. TCRdb keeps only in-frame clones here, not all; method: immunoSEQ multiplex PCR. The profile shows approximately 40,000 clones, 80% of them singletons. Patients with a history of autoimmune disease or on systemic immunosuppression were excluded. These data come from a study of OX40 agonist ivuxolimab in advanced cancers. CDR3 size: 14 residues. V dropped 4 bases and J dropped 3; count of bases not matched to a gene: 0. Germline V gene data show CDR1 as PRHDT and CDR2 as FYEKMQ (reference sequence). The chain has TRBV13 and TRBJ2-7; 13 bases line up with TRBD2. The TCR comes from an adult with an advanced solid tumor such as melanoma, head and neck, liver or kidney cancer. Sequenced here: CD4+ or CD8+ T cells sorted from blood, sampled in a trial of the OX40 agonist ivuxolimab. The DNA for the CDR3 is TGTGCCAGCAGCTGGACTAGCGGGAGCTACGAGCAGTACTTC. This codes for CASSWTSGSYEQYF.